What follows are 18 T cell receptor beta chains derived from one specimen sequenced in a study of shared clonotypes between healthy human individuals. Naive CD8 cells, CD45RO-negative and positively selected for CCR7, excluded terminally differentiated effector memory CD45RA+ cells. The method was immunoSEQ multiplex PCR; TCRdb's version includes in-frame clones alone and lacks a portion of them. In the table there are about 2,200,000 clones, more than 85% of which are singletons. The sequencing input was naive CD8+ T cells from PBMCs. The receptors stem from a man between 18 and 29 years old in good health. Some clones in this sample may be carry-over from other donors' samples.

Notes on this clone: The identical CDR3 is also encoded by other nucleotide sequences in the sample. CDR3 region: CASSVEGPYEQYF. DNA of the CDR3: TGTGCCAGCAGCGTAGAGGGCCCCTACGAGCAGTACTTC. The J gene is TRBJ2-7, the V gene TRBV9; D not certain. V dropped 0 bases and J dropped 2 bases, with 6 bases sitting between them. The CDR3 is 13 residues long. Germline CDR1 and CDR2: SGDLS and YYNGEE.

The V gene is TRBV7-8, the J gene TRBJ2-3; 9 bases agree with TRBD2. The CDR3 covers 15 residues. The germline gives CDR1 SGHVS, CDR2 FQNEAQ. V shed 4 bases, J shed 4 bases, and the junction held 6 bases outside the gene matches. The CDR3 spells CASSSGWTSADTQYF. The DNA of the CDR3 is TGTGCCAGCAGCTCAGGCTGGACTAGCGCAGATACGCAGTATTTT. Variable domain in full (rest from reference TRBV7-8 and TRBJ2-3): GAGVSQSPRYKVAKRGQDVALRCDPISGHVSLFWYQQALGQGPEFLTYFQNEAQLDKSGLPSDRFFAERPEGSVSTLKIQRTQQEDSAVYLCASSSGWTSADTQYFGPGTRLTVL.

This chain connects TRBV2 to TRBJ1-2; D remains unclear. The germline V and J ends were trimmed by 9 bases and 0 bases, with 14 bases remaining between them. The CDR3 is 14 amino acids. Germline CDR1 reads SNHLY; CDR2 reads FYNNEI. CDR3 DNA sequence: TGTGCCAGGGTTAACAGAGGCTCTAACTATGGCTACACCTTC. This encodes CARVNRGSNYGYTF.

CDR3 amino acids: CASSPRTSSRGEAFF. CDR3 nucleotides: TGCGCCAGCAGCCCACGGACCTCATCACGGGGTGAAGCTTTCTTT. V usage is TRBV5-1 and J usage is TRBJ1-1; no clear D. This CDR3 contains 15 residues. Germline CDR1 SGHRS, CDR2 YFSETQ. With 4 bases removed from V and 7 bases from J, the gap between germline ends came to 20 bases.

The V call is TRBV4-3, the J call TRBJ2-7; D is undetermined. This CDR3 comprises 17 residues. The ends were cut back, 3 bases at V and 1 base at J, with 19 bases in the middle. Germline CDR1 reads LGHNA; CDR2 reads YSLEER. This CDR3 is CASSHTARGSVSYEQYF. CDR3 nucleotides: TGCGCCAGCAGCCATACCGCCCGCGGATCCGTATCCTACGAGCAGTACTTC.

V usage is TRBV27 and J usage is TRBJ2-7, with unresolved D. Trimming cost V 5 bases and J 3 bases, with 11 bases left between them. The CDR3 has 13 amino acids. Germline V gene data show CDR1 as MNHEY and CDR2 as SMNVEV (reference sequence). CDR3 DNA: TGTGCCAGCAGTCCCCGAGAATACTACGAGCAGTACTTC. Its protein is CASSPREYYEQYF.

The chain uses TRBV5-8 and TRBJ2-5; tentatively, D is TRBD2 (6 bases). Germline V lookup: CDR1 SGHTS, CDR2 YDEGEE. Trimming took 0 bases from V and 3 from J, leaving 9 bases between them. The CDR3 consists of 14 residues. DNA for the CDR3: TGTGCCAGCAGCTTGGGATGGGGGGAAGAGACCCAGTACTTC. Its translation: CASSLGWGEETQYF.

Of note for this clone: The same CDR3 arises from other DNA sequences in this sample as well. The chain uses TRBV9 and TRBJ2-1; D is perhaps TRBD2 (5 bases). The CDR3 covers 13 residues. Germline loops: CDR1 SGDLS, CDR2 YYNGEE. V lost 0 bases and J 8 bases, leaving 9 bases between the germline ends. DNA of the CDR3: TGTGCCAGCAGCGTAGGCGAGGGCCATGAGCAGTTCTTC. Amino acid sequence: CASSVGEGHEQFF.

V and J are TRBV27 and TRBJ1-2; a weak D match, TRBD1 (6 bases). Trimming stripped 5 bases from V and 8 bases from J, with 18 bases between. Germline V gene data show CDR1 as MNHEY and CDR2 as SMNVEV (reference sequence). This CDR3 region has 14 residues. The CDR3 protein is CASSPRTALEGYTF. For the CDR3, the DNA is TGTGCCAGCAGTCCCAGGACAGCCCTAGAGGGCTACACCTTC.

Here the CDR3 DNA reads TGCGCCAGCAGCCCACAGGGGGCGAAGCACGAGCAGTACTTC. It yields the protein CASSPQGAKHEQYF. The chain is built from TRBV4-3 and TRBJ2-7; 9 positions match TRBD1. Germline V CDR1 and CDR2: LGHNA, YSLEER. The CDR3 totals 14 residues. The trim removed 4 bases at V and 5 bases at J, leaving 6 bases unmatched.

The chain uses TRBV10-2 and TRBJ2-3; TRBD2 matches at 7 bases. Per germline, CDR1 WSHSY and CDR2 SAAADI. Trimming took 3 bases from V and 2 from J; bases not matched to a gene: 14. CDR3 size: 18 residues. The CDR3 DNA reads as TGCGCCAGCAGTGAATCGGGAGGAGCGGGCCTTTACACAGATACGCAGTATTTT. This translates into CASSESGGAGLYTDTQYF.

The chain joins TRBV7-9 to TRBJ2-7; D is unresolved. Trimming removed 5 bases from V and 5 bases from J, with 25 bases in between. Germline V gives CDR1 SEHNR, CDR2 FQNEAQ (reference sequence). The CDR3 loop spans 17 amino acids. Here the CDR3 reads CASSPVIGGPPANEQYF. The CDR3 DNA follows: TGTGCCAGCAGCCCAGTAATCGGTGGACCTCCGGCCAACGAGCAGTACTTC.

This rearrangement joins TRBV9 to TRBJ2-1; D may be TRBD1 (5 bases). CDR1 is SGDLS, CDR2 YYNGEE, per germline. Trimming stripped 6 bases from V and 9 bases from J, with 16 bases between. This CDR3 has 13 amino acids. Here the CDR3 reads CASTGTGNGEQFF. CDR3 coding DNA: TGTGCCAGCACCGGTACAGGTAACGGTGAGCAGTTCTTC.

The gene calls are TRBV7-8 and TRBJ2-7; TRBD1 might be the D (6 bases). Germline assignment: CDR1 SGHVS and CDR2 FQNEAQ. V was pared by 0 bases and J by 0 bases, with 12 bases between. CDR3 length: 16 residues. The CDR3 here is CASSLATGSSSYEQYF. CDR3 DNA: TGTGCCAGCAGCTTAGCCACAGGGTCTAGCTCCTACGAGCAGTACTTC.

This chain connects TRBV15 to TRBJ1-2; D remains ambiguous. The CDR3 length is 13 residues. From germline, CDR1 is LNHNV and CDR2 YYDKDF (reference sequence). Trimming removed 7 bases from V and 5 bases from J, with 14 bases in between. CDR3 bases: TGTGCCACCACCGAGACGCTGGGATATGGCTACACCTTC. Amino acids: CATTETLGYGYTF.

J is TRBJ2-1 and V is TRBV27; D not certain. The germline CDR1 and CDR2 sequences are MNHEY and SMNVEV (reference sequence). The V and J ends lost 7 bases and 4 bases respectively, with 11 bases between them. This CDR3 is built from 13 residues. The CDR3 sequence is CASTPSNYNEQFF. In DNA form, the CDR3 reads TGTGCCAGCACACCCAGCAATTACAATGAGCAGTTCTTC.

A note on this clone: The same CDR3 arises from other DNA sequences in this sample as well. This chain links TRBV9 with TRBJ2-1; 7 bases align to TRBD2. Unmatched junction bases numbered 5, after V lost 2 bases and J lost 6 bases. The CDR3 loop spans 14 amino acids. The V gene's germline CDR1 is SGDLS and CDR2 YYNGEE. The CDR3 DNA reads TGTGCCAGCAGCGTGGGAGGGACTTCCAATGAGCAGTTCTTC. Its translation is CASSVGGTSNEQFF.

The chain employs TRBV19 and TRBJ1-1, with TRBD1 matching 9 bases. Germline V lookup: CDR1 LNHDA, CDR2 SQIVND (reference sequence). The V gene end was trimmed by 4 bases and the J gene end by 4 bases; junction bases not matched to a gene: 13. There are 17 residues in the CDR3. The CDR3 loop reads CASSRTRDRAVSTEAFF. The DNA of the CDR3 is TGTGCCAGTAGTAGAACCCGGGACAGGGCAGTCAGCACTGAAGCTTTCTTT.